These 29 T cell receptor beta chains originate from one sample sequenced in a study of T-cell reconstitution after alpha-beta-depleted transplantation in children. The authors prepared the TCRbeta library with unique molecular identifiers. TCRdb reanalysed the PCR reads using MiXCR and keeps one entry per CDR3 protein. The sample shows fewer than 400,000 distinct CDR3 sequences, about a fifth of them seen only once. Sequenced here: PBMCs from the stem cell graft donor, sampled from the stem cell graft. These receptors all stem from a human donor who donated a stem cell graft to a child with acute myeloid leukemia.

V is TRBV15 and J is TRBJ1-5; D gene uncertain. CDR1 is LNHNV, CDR2 YYDKDF, per germline (reference sequence). Trimming pared 0 bases from V and 7 bases from J, leaving 13 bases between. The CDR3 length is 15 residues. The CDR3 loop is CATSRDPGSGQPQHF. The CDR3 nucleotides read TGTGCCACCAGCAGAGATCCCGGGTCGGGGCAGCCCCAGCATTTT.

This clonotype was counted at least ten times. J is TRBJ2-7 and V is TRBV20-1; 11 bases fit TRBD2. CDR1 is DFQATT and CDR2 is SNEGSKA in the germline V gene (reference sequence). The CDR3 totals 16 residues. V was clipped by 4 bases and J by 6 bases; unmatched bases: 14. This CDR3 is CSATPGSTSGSSEQYF. As DNA, the CDR3 is TGCAGTGCTACCCCCGGGTCCACTAGCGGGAGCTCCGAGCAGTACTTC.

The CDR3 nucleotides read TGTGCCCATCAGCGGGACGGTTCCTACGAGCAGTACTTC. Amino acids: CAHQRDGSYEQYF. V usage is TRBV30 and J usage is TRBJ2-7; 7 bases align to TRBD2. V was pared by 8 bases and J by 1 base, with 8 bases of the junction left unmatched. CDR3 length: 13 amino acids. Germline CDR1 reads GTSNPN; CDR2 reads SVGIG (reference sequence).

Comment on this clonotype: This clone may be a read error of a much larger clone one base away. The chain has TRBV29-1 and TRBJ2-1; TRBD1 might be the D (6 bases). Germline V lookup: CDR1 SQVTM, CDR2 ANQGSEA. CDR3 length equals 15 residues. The CDR3 reads CSVGGQVITYNEHFF. The CDR3 coding sequence is TGCAGCGTTGGGGGGCAGGTAATTACCTACAATGAGCATTTCTTC.

The sample holds a few counts of this clonotype. For the CDR3, the DNA is TGTGCCAGCAGTTTAGGGCTAGCGCTCTTGTTCTTC. Its translation is CASSLGLALLFF. This chain connects TRBV12-3 or TRBV12-4 to TRBJ2-1; D may be TRBD2 (6 bases). The CDR3 spans 12 residues. Trimming took 1 base from V and 15 from J, leaving 13 bases between them.

This clonotype was recorded at least ten times. The chain carries TRBV20-1 and TRBJ1-2, with 10 positions matching TRBD1. Germline trimming cut 7 bases from V and 2 bases from J; bases unmatched to any gene: 16. Germline V gene sequence: CDR1 DFQATT, CDR2 SNEGSKA (reference sequence). The CDR3 contains 17 residues. The CDR3 DNA follows: TGCAGTGTTCCGGGACAGGGGAATTTGGGTTCAAACTATGGCTACACCTTC. Protein product: CSVPGQGNLGSNYGYTF.

This clonotype has only a few counts. The chain employs TRBV6-5 and TRBJ2-7; 7 bases agree with TRBD1. Germline loops: CDR1 MNHEY, CDR2 SVGAGI. After removal of 3 bases from V and 3 bases from J, the junction contained 5 bases not matched to a gene. The CDR3 consists of 14 residues. CDR3: CASSYKGQDYEQYF. The DNA of the CDR3 is TGTGCCAGCAGTTATAAAGGACAGGACTACGAGCAGTACTTC.

Ten or more counts support this clonotype. This chain uses TRBV20-1 with TRBJ2-7, with D possibly matching TRBD1 (6 bases). Trimming left V 3 bases short and J 0 bases short, with 12 bases between. The CDR3 extends over 14 amino acids. Germline lookup yields CDR1 DFQATT and CDR2 SNEGSKA (reference sequence). CDR3 in amino acids: CSARKGEGSYEQYF. In DNA form, the CDR3 reads TGCAGTGCTAGGAAGGGGGAAGGCTCCTACGAGCAGTACTTC.

This clonotype was seen a few times. The V gene is TRBV6-5, the J gene TRBJ2-7; D tentatively reads TRBD1 or TRBD2 (5 bases each). This CDR3 region has 16 residues. The germline V gene encodes CDR1 MNHEY and CDR2 SVGAGI. V lost 2 bases and J 2 bases, leaving 16 bases between the germline ends. In DNA form, the CDR3 reads TGTGCCAGCAGTTACCAAACCGGGACGGCGACCTACGAGCAGTACTTC. Its protein product is CASSYQTGTATYEQYF.

The V call is TRBV7-9, the J call TRBJ2-5; 13 bases align to TRBD2. V lost 5 bases to trimming and J lost 0 bases; unmatched junction nucleotides: 6. The germline CDR1 and CDR2 sequences are SEHNR and FQNEAQ (reference sequence). The CDR3 length is 17 residues. The CDR3 nucleotides are TGTGCCAGCAGCCCGGGGACTAGCGGGAAGTACCAAGAGACCCAGTACTTC. Amino acid sequence: CASSPGTSGKYQETQYF.

This clonotype was counted at least ten times. V gene TRBV4-3 combines with J gene TRBJ2-7, with D hard to call. The V end lost 0 bases, the J end lost 3 bases, and 18 bases lay between the germline ends. The length of the CDR3 is 17 residues. Germline V lookup: CDR1 LGHNA, CDR2 YSLEER. For the CDR3, the DNA is TGCGCCAGCAGCCAAGAGTACGGCCAGGTCATGTACTACGAGCAGTACTTC. This translates into CASSQEYGQVMYYEQYF.

The rearrangement joins TRBV2 to TRBJ2-1; no firm D call. The germline V gene encodes CDR1 SNHLY and CDR2 FYNNEI. Trimming pared 7 bases from V and 5 bases from J, leaving 6 bases between. This CDR3 is 11 amino acids long. The CDR3 spells CASNLDNEQFF. CDR3 in DNA: TGTGCCAGCAATCTGGACAATGAGCAGTTCTTC. The full variable domain, completed using reference TRBV2 and TRBJ2-1, is EPEVTQTPSHQVTQMGQEVILRCVPISNHLYFYWYRQILGQKVEFLVSFYNNEISEKSEIFDDQFSVERPDGSNFTLKIRSTKLEDSAMYFCASNLDNEQFFGPGTRLTVL.

This clonotype occurred many times. The chain uses TRBV20-1 and TRBJ2-7; possible D gene TRBD2, 6 bases. This CDR3 is 13 amino acids long. Germline values: CDR1 DFQATT, CDR2 SNEGSKA (reference sequence). The V gene lost 3 bases and the J gene lost 3 bases, with 12 bases spanning the gap. CDR3 bases: TGCAGTGCTAGTATCGCGGGGTACTACGAGCAGTACTTC. It translates to CSASIAGYYEQYF.

The table lists this clonotype with a few counts. The rearrangement uses TRBV7-2 and TRBJ2-6, with D hard to call. The CDR3 loop spans 15 amino acids. Germline assignment: CDR1 SGHTA and CDR2 FQGNSA. The V end was cut by 1 base, the J end by 0 bases, with 4 bases between. The CDR3 DNA is TGTGCCAGCAGCTTAGATCTCTCTGGGGCCAACGTCCTGACTTTC. Translation: CASSLDLSGANVLTF.

There are a few counts of this clonotype. This chain joins TRBV10-3 and TRBJ2-7, with 10 nucleotides matching TRBD2. Losses at the gene ends were 11 bases for V and 4 bases for J; bases not matched to a gene: 11. Germline V lookup: CDR1 ENHRY, CDR2 SYGVKD. CDR3 length: 14 amino acids. The CDR3 coding sequence is TGTGCCTCCAGGCAAGCGGGAGGGCCGTACGAGCAGTACTTC. Translated: CASRQAGGPYEQYF.

The sample holds a few counts of this clonotype. The chain is built from TRBV12-3 or TRBV12-4 and TRBJ2-5; the D gene is possibly TRBD2 (6 bases). V was trimmed by 7 bases and J by 1 base, leaving 19 bases between them. The CDR3 consists of 16 residues. The CDR3 sequence is CASTGPPKTSQETQYF. In DNA, the CDR3 is TGTGCCAGCACCGGCCCCCCGAAGACTAGCCAAGAGACCCAGTACTTC.

This clonotype was observed a few times. The chain employs TRBV12-3 or TRBV12-4 and TRBJ2-5; possible D gene TRBD1, 7 bases. The ends were cut back, 3 bases at V and 5 bases at J, with 13 bases in the middle. There are 14 residues in the CDR3. CDR3 in amino acids: CASSLSQGGETQYF. In nucleotides, the CDR3 is TGTGCCAGCAGTTTGAGCCAGGGGGGTGAGACCCAGTACTTC.

There are a few counts of this clonotype. The chain uses TRBV29-1 and TRBJ1-2; 8 bases fit TRBD1. The trim removed 5 bases at V and 8 bases at J, leaving 4 bases unmatched. The CDR3 runs 11 residues. Germline CDR1 reads SQVTM; CDR2 reads ANQGSEA. The CDR3 loop reads CSVPGGKGYTF. Written as DNA, the CDR3 is TGCAGCGTTCCAGGGGGCAAGGGCTACACCTTC. The complete variable domain, with remaining parts taken from reference TRBV29-1 and TRBJ1-2, reads SAVISQKPSRDICQRGTSLTIQCQVDSQVTMMFWYRQQPGQSLTLIATANQGSEATYESGFVIDKFPISRPNLTFSTLTVSNMSPEDSSIYLCSVPGGKGYTFGSGTRLTVV.

This clonotype was found many times. The gene calls are TRBV5-1 and TRBJ1-1; D is unclear. The length of the CDR3 is 15 residues. V was shortened by 4 bases and J by 4 bases, with 17 bases between the two germline ends. The germline gives CDR1 SGHRS, CDR2 YFSETQ. The CDR3 region is CASSMSGPVSTEAFF. The CDR3 region has the DNA TGCGCCAGCAGCATGTCGGGTCCGGTTTCCACTGAAGCTTTCTTT.

This clonotype was observed a few times. The chain links TRBV12-5 to TRBJ2-2; no definite D call. V was clipped by 2 bases and J by 3 bases, with 16 bases between them. Germline V gene data show CDR1 as LGHNT and CDR2 as FRNRAP. The CDR3 length is 17 residues. The CDR3 region is CASGLILLGLDTGELFF. The CDR3 DNA reads as TGTGCTAGTGGTTTGATCCTTTTAGGGCTTGACACCGGGGAGCTGTTTTTT.

This clonotype has only a few counts. The V gene is TRBV4-1, the J gene TRBJ2-1, with 11 bases aligning to TRBD2. V shed 2 bases, J shed 6 bases, and the junction held 6 bases outside the gene matches. The CDR3 has 16 residues. Per the germline V gene, CDR1 is MGHRA and CDR2 is YSYEKL. In DNA form, the CDR3 reads TGCGCCAGCAGCCAACCTAGCGGGAGGAGGGGCAATGAGCAGTTCTTC. Amino acid sequence: CASSQPSGRRGNEQFF.

The chain is built from TRBV20-1 and TRBJ2-5; a weak D match, TRBD2 (5 bases). The CDR3 length is 14 residues. CDR1 DFQATT and CDR2 SNEGSKA come from the germline V gene (reference sequence). V was clipped by 4 bases and J by 3 bases, with 15 bases between them. The CDR3 sequence is CSATPKSGKETQYF. CDR3 sequence (DNA): TGCAGTGCTACACCGAAGTCGGGGAAAGAGACCCAGTACTTC.

The chain employs TRBV12-3 or TRBV12-4 and TRBJ2-7; TRBD1 is a possible D gene (5 bases). CDR3 length: 15 residues. V dropped 5 bases and J dropped 1 base, with 15 bases sitting between them. The DNA of the CDR3 is TGTGCCAGCAGTCTGGGGCTTTCGGCTTCCTACGAGCAGTACTTC. Translating gives CASSLGLSASYEQYF.

The chain joins TRBV20-1 to TRBJ2-2, with 7 bases aligning to TRBD2. V shed 4 bases, J shed 5 bases, and the junction held 7 bases outside the gene matches. Germline-derived CDR1 and CDR2 are DFQATT and SNEGSKA (reference sequence). This CDR3 spans 14 amino acids. The CDR3 region has the DNA TGCAGTGCTAAAAGCGGGATAGGAACCGGGGAGCTGTTTTTT. Translated: CSAKSGIGTGELFF.

V is TRBV12-3 or TRBV12-4 and J is TRBJ2-1; 7 nucleotides line up with TRBD1. There are 12 residues in the CDR3. J gave up 8 bases and V 6 bases, and 4 bases lay outside the gene matches. The CDR3 sequence: CASRDTGDEQFF. CDR3 coding DNA: TGTGCCAGCAGAGACACAGGGGATGAGCAGTTCTTC.

The chain combines TRBV7-9 with TRBJ2-7; tentative D call: TRBD2 (6 bases). This CDR3 contains 14 residues. V was clipped by 3 bases and J by 0 bases, with 9 bases between them. Germline CDR1 reads SEHNR; CDR2 reads FQNEAQ (reference sequence). CDR3 in DNA: TGTGCCAGCAGCTTTCAGCGGGCCTCCTACGAGCAGTACTTC. This sequence encodes CASSFQRASYEQYF.

The J gene is TRBJ2-1, the V gene TRBV6-4, with 9 nucleotides matching TRBD2. Germline assignment: CDR1 MRHNA and CDR2 SNTAGT. The CDR3 extends over 15 amino acids. The J segment lost 8 bases and the V segment lost 2 bases, leaving 7 bases of the junction unmatched. The CDR3 DNA sequence: TGTGCCAGCAGTGACCGAGGTAGCGGGAGCGATGAGCAGTTCTTC. It is translated as CASSDRGSGSDEQFF.

The chain links TRBV7-8 to TRBJ2-5; tentative D call: TRBD2 (5 bases). Germline CDR1 reads SGHVS; CDR2 reads FQNEAQ. Trimming pared 1 base from V and 1 base from J, leaving 7 bases between. The CDR3 length is 14 residues. In DNA, the CDR3 is TGTGCCAGCAGCTTAGAGGGAGTCCAAGAGACCCAGTACTTC. Translation gives CASSLEGVQETQYF.

The gene calls are TRBV20-1 and TRBJ2-1; D might be TRBD2 (6 bases). V was shortened by 0 bases and J by 9 bases, with 18 bases between the two germline ends. Germline lookup yields CDR1 DFQATT and CDR2 SNEGSKA (reference sequence). This CDR3 is 15 amino acids long. The CDR3 region is CSARDSRLVPPEQFF. Here the CDR3 DNA reads TGCAGTGCTAGAGACAGTAGACTAGTTCCCCCTGAGCAGTTCTTC.